The rows below give T cell receptor beta chains drawn from one sample of a study of shared clonotypes between healthy human individuals. The table came from immunoSEQ multiplex PCR; TCRdb's copy has only in-frame clones and leaves some out. The repertoire holds about 2 million clones, with over 85% as singletons. Source material: naive CD4+ T cells sorted from blood. The receptors originated from a man aged 18 to 29 in good health. CDR3s include the opening cysteine and the closing phenylalanine or tryptophan. The D gene is left open where the match is weak. Not all rows give a size; the values are once, few, many and, for expanded clones, a class.

D gene	clone size	V gene	J gene	CDR3 protein	CDR3 DNA
.	.	TRBV7-3	TRBJ2-5	CASSHRERETQYF	TGTGCCAGCAGCCACAGGGAGCGGGAGACCCAGTACTTC
TRBD1	.	TRBV5-4	TRBJ1-2	CAGSLATGPLYGYTF	TGTGCCGGGAGTTTGGCGACAGGGCCCCTCTATGGCTACACCTTC
.	.	TRBV7-2	TRBJ1-2	CASSYLWGKDRGYTF	TGTGCCAGCAGCTATCTTTGGGGGAAGGACCGTGGCTACACCTTC
TRBD1	.	TRBV30	TRBJ1-4	CAWSGTGEEKLFF	TGTGCCTGGTCCGGGACAGGGGAAGAAAAACTGTTTTTT
.	.	TRBV7-2	TRBJ1-2	CASSGVNYGYTF	TGTGCCAGCAGCGGGGTTAACTATGGCTACACCTTC
.	.	TRBV10-3	TRBJ1-1	CAISESRAVRRDTEAFF	TGTGCCATCAGTGAGTCGAGGGCAGTAAGGCGGGACACTGAAGCTTTCTTT
.	.	TRBV7-8	TRBJ2-1	CASSLSVVSLPHEQFF	TGTGCCAGCAGCTTAAGTGTAGTCAGCTTGCCGCATGAGCAGTTCTTC
TRBD2	.	TRBV10-2	TRBJ2-5	CASKWEGTETQYF	TGCGCCAGCAAGTGGGAGGGCACCGAGACCCAGTACTTC
.	.	TRBV5-4	TRBJ2-1	CASSLEAGRSPYNEQFF	TGTGCCAGCAGCTTGGAGGCAGGGCGTAGCCCCTACAATGAGCAGTTCTTC
.	once	TRBV5-1	TRBJ1-6	CASSLSPGFVNSPLHF	TGCGCCAGCAGCTTGAGCCCCGGTTTCGTCAATTCACCCCTCCACTTT
.	.	TRBV5-1	TRBJ1-3	CASRGQGSSGNTIYF	TGCGCCAGCAGGGGCCAGGGGTCCTCTGGAAACACCATATATTTT
TRBD2	.	TRBV29-1	TRBJ2-7	CSVGGTSGTYEQYF	TGCAGCGTTGGAGGGACTAGCGGAACCTACGAGCAGTACTTC
TRBD1	.	TRBV11-2	TRBJ2-4	CASSLIAGGQGKNIQYF	TGTGCCAGCAGCTTAATCGCGGGTGGACAGGGGAAAAACATTCAGTACTTC
.	.	TRBV27	TRBJ1-1	CASPALEAFF	TGTGCCAGTCCAGCCCTTGAAGCTTTCTTT
.	.	TRBV5-6	TRBJ1-1	CASKIRWGRGDTEAFF	TGTGCCAGCAAGATAAGATGGGGGCGTGGGGACACTGAAGCTTTCTTT
.	once	TRBV19	TRBJ2-3	CASKPRGGTDTQYF	TGTGCCAGTAAACCGCGAGGCGGTACAGATACGCAGTATTTT
TRBD1	once	TRBV5-1	TRBJ2-7	CASSRGQGGTYEQYF	TGCGCCAGCAGCCGGGGACAGGGTGGGACCTACGAGCAGTACTTC
.	.	TRBV7-9	TRBJ2-5	CASSLAGWEEETQYF	TGTGCCAGCAGCTTAGCGGGTTGGGAGGAGGAGACCCAGTACTTC
TRBD1	.	TRBV7-2	TRBJ1-5	CASTRDRGNQPQHF	TGTGCCAGCACCAGGGACAGGGGAAATCAGCCCCAGCATTTT
.	once	TRBV27	TRBJ1-5	CASSLHSVNSNQPQHF	TGTGCCAGCAGTTTACATAGCGTGAATAGCAATCAGCCCCAGCATTTT
TRBD1	.	TRBV5-8	TRBJ2-2	CASSLGGQTVYTGELFF	TGTGCCAGCAGCTTGGGGGGACAGACGGTGTACACCGGGGAGCTGTTTTTT
TRBD1	.	TRBV30	TRBJ2-1	CAHSGTAYNEQFF	TGTGCCCACTCCGGGACAGCCTACAATGAGCAGTTCTTC
.	.	TRBV7-2	TRBJ1-5	CASRPGPSGNQPQHF	TGTGCCAGCAGGCCCGGGCCGTCGGGAAATCAGCCCCAGCATTTT
.	once	TRBV30	TRBJ2-1	CAWSRSAYNEQFF	TGTGCCTGGAGTAGGTCCGCCTACAATGAGCAGTTCTTC
.	.	TRBV6-1	TRBJ2-5	CASISAGAIWETQYF	TGTGCCAGCATTTCTGCGGGGGCTATTTGGGAGACCCAGTACTTC
.	.	TRBV30	TRBJ1-4	CAWSLRSRTTNEKLFF	TGTGCCTGGAGTCTGAGGTCTAGGACAACTAATGAAAAACTGTTTTTT